These 9 T cell receptor beta chains share one sample of origin, sequenced in a study of radiotherapy plus CTLA-4 blockade in lung cancer. Data came from immunoSEQ multiplex PCR; TCRdb stores just in-frame clones and leaves some out. The sample yields about 98,000 clones, 82% seen once. Sequencing used peripheral blood, obtained from a patient treated with radiotherapy plus ipilimumab. The receptors come from a human donor with non-small cell lung cancer who had a partial response to radiotherapy plus ipilimumab.

The genes are TRBV2 and TRBJ1-1, with D possibly being TRBD1 (5 bases). The CDR3 spans 14 residues. The V gene's germline CDR1 is SNHLY and CDR2 FYNNEI. V lost 3 bases, J lost 2 bases, and 10 bases lay in between. In nucleotides, the CDR3 is TGTGCCAGCAGTGACAGGGTATCAAACACTGAAGCTTTCTTT. This codes for CASSDRVSNTEAFF.

The chain has TRBV18 and TRBJ1-4; weak D call: TRBD1 (6 bases). The V gene's germline CDR1 is KGHSH and CDR2 LQKENI. Trimming pared 5 bases from V and 7 bases from J, leaving 14 bases between. The length of the CDR3 is 14 residues. DNA of the CDR3: TGTGCCAGCTCAGCGACAGGCATGGGTGAAAAACTGTTTTTT. Translating it yields CASSATGMGEKLFF.

The chain is built from TRBV21-1 and TRBJ2-5; no DNA check was done on the table's D call, TRBD2. TRBV21-1 corresponds to a pseudogene. The length of the CDR3 is 17 residues. In nucleotides, the CDR3 is TGTGCCAGCAGCAAAATATCCCGGGAATCTAGCCAAGAGACCCAGTACTTC. This translates into CASSKISRESSQETQYF.

This rearrangement joins TRBV28 to TRBJ1-3, with TRBD1 identical over 11 bases. Trimming took 5 bases from V and 6 from J; bases not matched to a gene: 6. Germline-derived CDR1 and CDR2 are MDHEN and SYDVKM. There are 15 residues in the CDR3. For the CDR3, the DNA is TGTGCCAGCAGTCGGGACAGGGGGTGGGAAAACACCATATATTTT. Residues: CASSRDRGWENTIYF.

The table lists this clone with a few counts. This rearrangement joins TRBV5-4 to TRBJ2-5, with 8 bases identical to TRBD2. Germline values: CDR1 SGHNT, CDR2 YYREEE (reference sequence). The CDR3 is 16 amino acids. V shed 0 bases, J shed 5 bases, and the junction held 9 bases outside the gene matches. The CDR3 spells CASSLGSGSAGETQYF. DNA for the CDR3: TGTGCCAGCAGCTTGGGAAGCGGGAGCGCAGGGGAGACCCAGTACTTC.

Regarding this clone: This specimen includes other DNA sequences encoding the same CDR3. This sequence joins TRBV30 and TRBJ2-7, with D possibly TRBD1 on 7 matching bases. This CDR3 contains 12 residues. Germline assignment: CDR1 GTSNPN and CDR2 SVGIG (reference sequence). Trimming pared 1 base from V and 7 bases from J, leaving 11 bases between. CDR3 residues: CAWSGQGGEQYF. DNA for the CDR3: TGTGCCTGGAGTGGACAGGGAGGAGAGCAGTACTTC.

The CDR3 protein is CASSFGTSLTDTQYF. The CDR3 region has the DNA TGCGCCAGCAGCTTCGGGACTAGCCTCACAGATACGCAGTATTTT. The chain employs TRBV5-1 and TRBJ2-3; TRBD2 matches 9 bases. This CDR3 has 15 residues. J lost 2 bases, V lost 2 bases, and 3 bases had no gene match. Germline values: CDR1 SGHRS, CDR2 YFSETQ.

Concerning this clone: Germline and junction disagree at one end, which may indicate a read error. This specimen includes other DNA sequences encoding the same CDR3. The V call is TRBV5-1, the J call TRBJ1-5; D perhaps matches TRBD1 (6 bases). Germline CDR1 SGHRS, CDR2 YFSETQ. The CDR3 is 15 amino acids. The CDR3 coding sequence is TGCGCCAGCAGCTTGGAGGGACACCTAAATCAGCCCCAACATTTT. It yields the protein CASSLEGHLNQPQHF. Filled out from reference TRBV5-1 and TRBJ1-5, the complete variable domain reads KAGVTQTPRYLIKTRGQQVTLSCSPISGHRSVSWYQQTPGQGLQFLFEYFSETQRNKGNFPGRFSGRQFSNSRSEMNVSTLELGDSALYLCASSLEGHLNQPQHFGDGTRLSIL.

J is TRBJ2-4 and V is TRBV19; weak D call: TRBD2 (5 bases). The germline V gene encodes CDR1 LNHDA and CDR2 SQIVND (reference sequence). Trimming pared 5 bases from V and 6 bases from J, leaving 14 bases between. The CDR3 is 14 amino acids. The CDR3 protein is CASSVRGSLNIQYF. The CDR3 nucleotides are TGTGCCAGTAGTGTTCGGGGTAGTCTAAACATTCAGTACTTC.